This passage covers 7 T cell receptor beta chains from one sample sequenced in a study of T cells in Graves' hyperthyroidism and ophthalmopathy. Researchers amplified the TCR beta CDR3 regions from RNA transcripts. A set of HTBI primers served as the primers for a first-round RT-PCR of the TCR CDR3. TCRdb passed the multiplex PCR reads through MiXCR, listing each CDR3 protein once. The table lists roughly 630,000 distinct CDR3 sequences, 15% to 17% of them singletons. The sequencing input was blood. The receptors derive from a woman between 25 and 40 years old with Graves' hyperthyroidism.

This chain uses TRBV6-1 with TRBJ1-1, with 7 positions matching TRBD1. The CDR3 sequence is 14 residues long. The V gene's germline CDR1 is MNHNS and CDR2 SASEGT. J lost 5 bases, V lost 7 bases, and 10 bases had no gene match. CDR3 nucleotides: TGTGCCAGCACCCGCTCAGGGGGTTGGACTGAAGCTTTCTTT. Translated, it gives CASTRSGGWTEAFF.

There are a few counts of this clonotype. The rearrangement joins TRBV9 to TRBJ2-1; TRBD1 matches 12 bases. CDR3 length: 18 residues. V shed 0 bases, J shed 6 bases, and the junction held 10 bases outside the gene matches. CDR1 and CDR2 from the germline V gene are SGDLS and YYNGEE. The chain's CDR3 is CASSVVPGQGAPSNEQFF. As DNA, the CDR3 is TGTGCCAGCAGCGTAGTCCCGGGACAGGGGGCCCCGTCCAATGAGCAGTTCTTC.

This clonotype was observed a few times. This chain connects TRBV5-1 to TRBJ2-1, with D possibly matching TRBD1 (6 bases). With the DNA end fitting TRBJ2-7 better, the J assignment may be wrong. The CDR3 is made up of 15 amino acids. From germline, CDR1 is SGHRS and CDR2 YFSETQ. CDR3 loop: CASSPTGSSYNEQYF. The CDR3 DNA sequence: TGCGCCAGCAGTCCTACAGGGAGCTCCTACAATGAGCAGTACTTC.

This clonotype showed up many times. The CDR3 nucleotides read TGCAGTGCTCCAAGACAGGGAACCTACGAGCAGTACTTC. Protein product: CSAPRQGTYEQYF. The chain couples TRBV20-1 to TRBJ2-7, with 7 nucleotides matching TRBD1. The CDR3 extends over 13 amino acids. In germline, CDR1 is DFQATT, CDR2 SNEGSKA (reference sequence). V shed 5 bases and J 2 bases; nucleotides not matched to a gene: 6.

V and J are TRBV29-1 and TRBJ2-4; 9 positions agree with TRBD2. The ends lost 3 bases at V and 2 bases at J; junction bases unmatched: 5. In germline, CDR1 is SQVTM, CDR2 ANQGSEA. This CDR3 has 15 amino acids. CDR3 loop: CSVEREGLPKNIQYF. Here the CDR3 DNA reads TGCAGCGTTGAGCGGGAGGGCTTGCCCAAAAACATTCAGTACTTC.

This clonotype was observed at least ten times. V is TRBV7-3 and J is TRBJ2-1; 12 nucleotides agree with TRBD2. Trimming cost V 2 bases and J 4 bases; bases outside gene matches: 6. This CDR3 comprises 17 residues. Germline CDR1 is SGHTA and CDR2 is FQGTGA. This chain's CDR3 is CASSLSGLAGGYNEQFF. CDR3 coding DNA: TGTGCCAGCAGCTTATCGGGACTAGCGGGTGGATACAATGAGCAGTTCTTC.

There are a few counts of this clonotype. V is TRBV30 and J is TRBJ2-3; 14 bases fit TRBD2. V was clipped by 3 bases and J by 4 bases; unmatched bases: 6. The CDR3 length is 16 residues. The V gene's germline CDR1 is GTSNPN and CDR2 SVGIG (reference sequence). CDR3 loop: CAWSHGLAGGSDTQYF. The DNA of the CDR3 is TGTGCCTGGAGCCATGGACTAGCGGGAGGTTCAGATACGCAGTATTTT.